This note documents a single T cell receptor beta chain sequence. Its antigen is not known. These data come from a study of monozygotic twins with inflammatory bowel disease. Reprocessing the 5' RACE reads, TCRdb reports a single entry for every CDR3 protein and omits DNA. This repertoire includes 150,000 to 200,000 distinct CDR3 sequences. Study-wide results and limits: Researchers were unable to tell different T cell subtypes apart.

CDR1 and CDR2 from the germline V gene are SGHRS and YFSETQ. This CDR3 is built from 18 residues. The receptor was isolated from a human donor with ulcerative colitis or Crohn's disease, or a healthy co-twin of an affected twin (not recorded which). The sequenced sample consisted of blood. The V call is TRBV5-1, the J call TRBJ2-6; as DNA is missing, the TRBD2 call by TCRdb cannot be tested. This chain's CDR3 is CASSLKAGGISGANVLTF.